The clone carrying this TCR beta chain was observed a handful of times. These data originate in a study of blood T cell repertoires in COVID-19. Overall study: The origin of the acute and convalescent COVID-19 samples was the United States, Italy and Spain. The cDNA or gDNA used as material had been derived from T cells, B-cell-depleted T cells, or PBMCs.

Authors' data handling: Reference gene primers were amplified, and this amplification served to estimate nucleated cell counts. Generated by immunoSEQ multiplex PCR, the TCRdb table keeps only in-frame clones and is missing some. The D gene and trimming were derived from the DNA, and the V and J assignments and clone size from that table. The profile shows 130,000 to 150,000 clones, around 84% of them singletons. With 5 bases removed from V and 6 bases from J, the gap between germline ends came to 16 bases. Germline loops: CDR1 KGHDR, CDR2 SFDVKD. The CDR3 covers 15 residues. The TCR originated in a man between 60 and 75 years old with active or convalescent COVID-19. The rearrangement joins TRBV24-1 to TRBJ1-5; D may be TRBD1 (5 bases). Source material: peripheral blood. CDR3 residues: CATSAGAGGGQPQHF. In DNA, the CDR3 is TGTGCCACCAGTGCTGGGGCTGGTGGCGGTCAGCCCCAGCATTTT.